The clone carrying this T cell receptor beta chain has a handful of counts. What it binds is unknown. Isolated per sample were at least 7 million PBMCs. This entry belongs to a study of blood T cells in healthy people across ages. Together with a sample-barcoded 5' primer, a J-beta primer mix was included in a second PCR lasting about 7 to 12 cycles. In TCRdb, the 5' RACE reads were re-called with MiXCR into one record per CDR3 protein. The sample includes 750,000 to 950,000 distinct CDR3 sequences, about a quarter seen only once; the top ten take around 3%. The study, taken as a whole, reports: Strongly correlated with naive T cell percentage was TCR beta diversity.

There are 12 residues in the CDR3. Germline loops: CDR1 MNHEY, CDR2 SVGAGI. With 7 bases removed from V and 6 bases from J, the gap between germline ends came to 12 bases. This same sample was also part of a study on T cells of mothers and their children.

This sequence joins TRBV6-5 and TRBJ2-5, with D perhaps TRBD1 (6 bases). The receptor comes from a boy aged 10-17 years in good health. Input material: blood. CDR3 in amino acids: CASKGVGQTQYF. Written as DNA, the CDR3 is TGTGCCAGCAAGGGGGTGGGTCAGACCCAGTACTTC.